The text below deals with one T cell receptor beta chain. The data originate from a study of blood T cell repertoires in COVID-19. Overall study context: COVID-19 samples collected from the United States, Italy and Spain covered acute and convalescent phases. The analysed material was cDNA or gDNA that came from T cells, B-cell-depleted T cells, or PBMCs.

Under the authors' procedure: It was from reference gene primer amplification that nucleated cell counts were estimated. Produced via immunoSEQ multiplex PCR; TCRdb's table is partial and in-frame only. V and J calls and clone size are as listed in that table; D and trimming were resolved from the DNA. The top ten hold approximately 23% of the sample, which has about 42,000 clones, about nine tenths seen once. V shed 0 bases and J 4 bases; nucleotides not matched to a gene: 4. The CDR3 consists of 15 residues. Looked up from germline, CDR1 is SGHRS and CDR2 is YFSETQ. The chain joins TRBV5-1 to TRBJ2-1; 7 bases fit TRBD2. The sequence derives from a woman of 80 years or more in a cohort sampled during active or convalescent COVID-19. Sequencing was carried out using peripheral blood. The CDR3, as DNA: TGCGCCAGCAGCTTGGCCAGCGGGGCTTACAATGAGCAGTTCTTC. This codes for CASSLASGAYNEQFF.